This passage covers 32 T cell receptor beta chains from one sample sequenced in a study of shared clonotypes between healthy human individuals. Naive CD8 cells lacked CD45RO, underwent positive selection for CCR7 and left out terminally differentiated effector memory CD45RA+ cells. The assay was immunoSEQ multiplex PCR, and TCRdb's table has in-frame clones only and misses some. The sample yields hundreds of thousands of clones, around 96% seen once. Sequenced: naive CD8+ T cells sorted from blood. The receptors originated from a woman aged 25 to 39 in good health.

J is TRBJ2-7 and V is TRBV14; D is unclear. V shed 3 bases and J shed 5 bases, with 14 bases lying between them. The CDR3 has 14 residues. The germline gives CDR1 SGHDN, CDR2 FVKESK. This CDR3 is CASSHYTNPDEQYF. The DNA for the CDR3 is TGTGCCAGCAGCCATTACACCAACCCTGACGAGCAGTACTTC.

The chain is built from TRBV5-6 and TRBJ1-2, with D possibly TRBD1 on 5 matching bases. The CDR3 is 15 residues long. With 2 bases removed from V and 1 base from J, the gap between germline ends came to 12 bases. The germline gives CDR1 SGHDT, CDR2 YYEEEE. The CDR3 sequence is CASSLGTTNNYGYTF. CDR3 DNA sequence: TGTGCCAGCAGCTTAGGGACGACCAATAACTATGGCTACACCTTC.

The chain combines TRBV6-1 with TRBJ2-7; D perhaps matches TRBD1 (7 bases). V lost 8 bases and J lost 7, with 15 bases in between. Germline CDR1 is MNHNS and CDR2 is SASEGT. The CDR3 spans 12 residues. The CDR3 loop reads CASAGQPLEQYF. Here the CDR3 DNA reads TGTGCCAGCGCGGGACAGCCTCTGGAGCAGTACTTC.

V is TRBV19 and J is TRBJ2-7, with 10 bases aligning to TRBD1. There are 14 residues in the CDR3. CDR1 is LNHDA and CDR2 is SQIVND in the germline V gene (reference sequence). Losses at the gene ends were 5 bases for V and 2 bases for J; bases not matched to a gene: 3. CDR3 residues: CASSSGTGAYEQYF. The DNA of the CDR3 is TGTGCCAGTAGTTCTGGGACAGGGGCCTACGAGCAGTACTTC.

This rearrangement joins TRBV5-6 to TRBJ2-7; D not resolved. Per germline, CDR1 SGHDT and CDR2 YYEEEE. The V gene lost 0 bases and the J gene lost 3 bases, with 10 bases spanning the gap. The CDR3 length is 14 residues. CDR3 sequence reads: CASSLGLQHYEQYF. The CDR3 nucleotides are TGTGCCAGCAGCTTGGGCTTACAGCACTACGAGCAGTACTTC.

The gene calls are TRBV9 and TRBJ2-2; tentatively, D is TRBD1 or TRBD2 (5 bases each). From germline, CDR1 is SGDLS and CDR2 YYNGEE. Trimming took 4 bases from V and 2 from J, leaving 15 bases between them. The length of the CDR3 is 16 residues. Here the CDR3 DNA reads TGTGCCAGCAGCCCCAGAGGGGCGGCAAACACCGGGGAGCTGTTTTTT. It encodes CASSPRGAANTGELFF.

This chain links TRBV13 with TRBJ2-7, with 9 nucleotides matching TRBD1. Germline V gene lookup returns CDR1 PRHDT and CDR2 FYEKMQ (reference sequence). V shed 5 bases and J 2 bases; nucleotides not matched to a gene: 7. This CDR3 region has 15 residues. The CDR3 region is CASSPRGQGTYEQYF. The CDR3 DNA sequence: TGTGCCAGCAGCCCAAGGGGACAGGGTACCTACGAGCAGTACTTC.

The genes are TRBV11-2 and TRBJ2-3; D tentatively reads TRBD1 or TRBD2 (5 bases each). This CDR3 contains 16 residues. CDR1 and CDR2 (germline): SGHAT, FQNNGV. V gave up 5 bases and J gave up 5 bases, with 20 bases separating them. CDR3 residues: CASSEMDWGRGDTQYF. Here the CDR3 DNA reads TGTGCCAGCAGCGAGATGGACTGGGGCCGGGGAGATACGCAGTATTTT.

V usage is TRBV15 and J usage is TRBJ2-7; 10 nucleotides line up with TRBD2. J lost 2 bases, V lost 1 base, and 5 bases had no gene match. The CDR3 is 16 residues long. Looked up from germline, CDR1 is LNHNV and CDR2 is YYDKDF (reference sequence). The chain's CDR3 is CATSRGSSGSPYEQYF. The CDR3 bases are TGTGCCACCAGCAGAGGATCTAGCGGGAGCCCCTACGAGCAGTACTTC.

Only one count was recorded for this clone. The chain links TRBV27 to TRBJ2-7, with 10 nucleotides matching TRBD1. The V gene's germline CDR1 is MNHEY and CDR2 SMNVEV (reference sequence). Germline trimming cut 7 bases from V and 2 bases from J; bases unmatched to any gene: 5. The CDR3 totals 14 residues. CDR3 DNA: TGTGCCAGCAAATCCGGGACAGGGGCCTACGAGCAGTACTTC. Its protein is CASKSGTGAYEQYF.

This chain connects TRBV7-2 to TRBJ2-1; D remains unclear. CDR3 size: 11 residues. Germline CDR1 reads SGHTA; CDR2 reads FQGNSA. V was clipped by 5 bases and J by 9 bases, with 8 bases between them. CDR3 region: CASSNWGEQFF. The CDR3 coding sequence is TGTGCCAGCAGCAATTGGGGTGAGCAGTTCTTC.

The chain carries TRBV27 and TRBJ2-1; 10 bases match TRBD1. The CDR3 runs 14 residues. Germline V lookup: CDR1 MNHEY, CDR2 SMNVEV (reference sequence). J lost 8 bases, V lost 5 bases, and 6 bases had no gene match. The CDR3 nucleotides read TGTGCCAGCAGTATCCGGGACAGGGGTCATGAGCAGTTCTTC. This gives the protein CASSIRDRGHEQFF.

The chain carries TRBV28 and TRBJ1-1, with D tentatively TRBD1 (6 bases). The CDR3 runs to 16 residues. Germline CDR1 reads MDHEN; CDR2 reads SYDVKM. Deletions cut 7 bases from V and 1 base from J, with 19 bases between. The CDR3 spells CASTPAWGRQNTEAFF. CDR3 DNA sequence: TGTGCCAGCACACCAGCATGGGGGCGCCAGAACACTGAAGCTTTCTTT.

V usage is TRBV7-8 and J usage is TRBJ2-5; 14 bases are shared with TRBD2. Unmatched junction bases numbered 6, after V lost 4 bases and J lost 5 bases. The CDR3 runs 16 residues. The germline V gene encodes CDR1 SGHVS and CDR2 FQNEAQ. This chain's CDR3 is CASSYGTSGSHETQYF. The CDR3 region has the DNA TGTGCCAGCAGCTATGGGACTAGCGGGAGTCATGAGACCCAGTACTTC.

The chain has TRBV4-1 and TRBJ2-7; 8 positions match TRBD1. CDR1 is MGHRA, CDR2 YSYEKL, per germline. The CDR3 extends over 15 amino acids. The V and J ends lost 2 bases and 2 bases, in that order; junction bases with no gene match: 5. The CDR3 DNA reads TGCGCCAGCAGCCAATTACCGGGACAGGCCTACGAGCAGTACTTC. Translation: CASSQLPGQAYEQYF.

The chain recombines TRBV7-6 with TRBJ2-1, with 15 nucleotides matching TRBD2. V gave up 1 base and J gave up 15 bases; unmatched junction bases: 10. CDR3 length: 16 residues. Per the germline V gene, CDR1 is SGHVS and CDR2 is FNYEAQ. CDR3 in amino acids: CASSLELGLAGGPWFF. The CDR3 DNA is TGTGCCAGCAGCTTAGAGCTCGGACTAGCGGGAGGGCCTTGGTTCTTC. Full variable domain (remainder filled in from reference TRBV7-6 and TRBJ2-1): GAGVSQSPRYKVTKRGQDVALRCDPISGHVSLYWYRQALGQGPEFLTYFNYEAQQDKSGLPNDRFSAERPEGSISTLTIQRTEQRDSAMYRCASSLELGLAGGPWFFGPGTRLTVL.

The CDR3 DNA is TGCAGCGTTGCCGGGTTTACAGGGGGGAACTACGAGCAGTACTTC. Translated, it gives CSVAGFTGGNYEQYF. This chain joins TRBV29-1 and TRBJ2-7, with 8 nucleotides matching TRBD1. The germline V gene encodes CDR1 SQVTM and CDR2 ANQGSEA. CDR3 length: 15 residues. The ends lost 4 bases at V and 3 bases at J; junction bases unmatched: 11.

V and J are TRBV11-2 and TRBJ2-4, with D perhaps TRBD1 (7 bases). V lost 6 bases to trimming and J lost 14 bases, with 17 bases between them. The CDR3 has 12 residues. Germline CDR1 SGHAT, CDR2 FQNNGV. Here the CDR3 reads CASSETQGGEYF. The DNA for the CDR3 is TGTGCCAGCAGTGAAACGCAGGGGGGAGAGTACTTC.

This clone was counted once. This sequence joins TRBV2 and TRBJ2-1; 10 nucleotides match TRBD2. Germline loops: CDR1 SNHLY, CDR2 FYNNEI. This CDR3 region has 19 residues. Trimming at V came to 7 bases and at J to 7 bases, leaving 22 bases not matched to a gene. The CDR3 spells CASTERGLAGAAGKNEQFF. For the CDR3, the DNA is TGTGCCAGCACCGAGCGCGGGCTAGCGGGAGCAGCAGGGAAAAATGAGCAGTTCTTC.

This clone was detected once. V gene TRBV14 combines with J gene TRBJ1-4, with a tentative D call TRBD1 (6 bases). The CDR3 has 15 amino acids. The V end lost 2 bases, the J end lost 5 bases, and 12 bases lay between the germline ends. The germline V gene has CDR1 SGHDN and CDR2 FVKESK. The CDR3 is CASSQLDRQNEKLFF. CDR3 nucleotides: TGTGCCAGCAGCCAACTCGACAGGCAGAATGAAAAACTGTTTTTT.

CDR3 region: CASTPPGTSVTDTQYF. CDR3 DNA: TGTGCCAGCACCCCTCCCGGGACTAGCGTCACAGATACGCAGTATTTT. The V and J genes are TRBV14 and TRBJ2-3; 10 bases are shared with TRBD2. The CDR3 extends over 16 amino acids. V shed 7 bases, J shed 2 bases, and the junction held 9 bases outside the gene matches. Germline values: CDR1 SGHDN, CDR2 FVKESK.

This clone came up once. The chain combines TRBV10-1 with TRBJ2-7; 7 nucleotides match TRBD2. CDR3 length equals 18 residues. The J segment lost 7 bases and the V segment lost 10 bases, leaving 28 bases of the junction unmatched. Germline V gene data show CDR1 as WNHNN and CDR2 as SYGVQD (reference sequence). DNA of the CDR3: TGCGCCATTCCCTCCCCCGGAACTAGCGTCCCTCGCCTACGGGAGCAGTACTTC. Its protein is CAIPSPGTSVPRLREQYF.

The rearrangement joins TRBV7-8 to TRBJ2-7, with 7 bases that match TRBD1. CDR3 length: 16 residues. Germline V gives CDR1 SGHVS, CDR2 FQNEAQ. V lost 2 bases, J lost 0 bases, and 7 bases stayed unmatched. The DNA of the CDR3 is TGTGCCAGCAGCTTACCCCGGGACAGAATCTCCTACGAGCAGTACTTC. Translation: CASSLPRDRISYEQYF.

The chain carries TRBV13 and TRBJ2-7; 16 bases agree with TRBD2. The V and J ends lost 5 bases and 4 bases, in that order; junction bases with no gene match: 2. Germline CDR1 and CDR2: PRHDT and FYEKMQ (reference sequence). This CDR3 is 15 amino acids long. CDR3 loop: CASSPGLAGGYEQYF. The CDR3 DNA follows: TGTGCCAGCAGCCCGGGACTAGCGGGAGGGTACGAGCAGTACTTC.

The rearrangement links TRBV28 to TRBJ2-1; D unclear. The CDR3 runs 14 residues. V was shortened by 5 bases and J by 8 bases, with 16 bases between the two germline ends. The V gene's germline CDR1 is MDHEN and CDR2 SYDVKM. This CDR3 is CASSPLGLDYEQFF. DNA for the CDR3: TGTGCCAGCAGTCCCCTCGGGCTAGATTATGAGCAGTTCTTC.

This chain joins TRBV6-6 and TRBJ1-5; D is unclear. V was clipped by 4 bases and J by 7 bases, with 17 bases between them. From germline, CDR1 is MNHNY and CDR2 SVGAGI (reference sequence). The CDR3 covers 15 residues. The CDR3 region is CASSSPDVGVQPQHF. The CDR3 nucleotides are TGTGCCAGCAGTTCCCCGGACGTTGGAGTGCAGCCCCAGCATTTT.

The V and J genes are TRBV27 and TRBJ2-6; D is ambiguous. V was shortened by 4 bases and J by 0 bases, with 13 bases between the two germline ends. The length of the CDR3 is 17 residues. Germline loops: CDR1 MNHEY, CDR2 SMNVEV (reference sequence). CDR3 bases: TGTGCCAGCAGTTCCGACTGGGTCTTCTCTGGGGCCAACGTCCTGACTTTC. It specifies CASSSDWVFSGANVLTF.

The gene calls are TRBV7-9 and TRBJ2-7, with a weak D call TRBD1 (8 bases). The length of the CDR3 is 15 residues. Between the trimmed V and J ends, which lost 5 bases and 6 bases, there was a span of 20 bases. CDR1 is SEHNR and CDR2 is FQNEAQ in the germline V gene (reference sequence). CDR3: CASSHNRGGIVEQYF. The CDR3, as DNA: TGTGCCAGCAGCCACAACAGGGGGGGAATAGTCGAGCAGTACTTC.

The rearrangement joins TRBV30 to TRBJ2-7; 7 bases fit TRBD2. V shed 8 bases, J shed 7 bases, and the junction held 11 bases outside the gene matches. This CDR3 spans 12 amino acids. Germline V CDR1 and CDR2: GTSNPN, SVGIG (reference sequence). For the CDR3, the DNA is TGTGCCAGCAAGACTAGCCGAGGTGAGCAGTACTTC. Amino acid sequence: CASKTSRGEQYF.

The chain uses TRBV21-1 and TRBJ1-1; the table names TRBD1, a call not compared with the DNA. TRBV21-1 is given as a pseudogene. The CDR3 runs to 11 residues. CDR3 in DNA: TGTGCCAGCAGCAAAGGGCAGGGGGCTTTCTTT. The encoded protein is CASSKGQGAFF.

The CDR3 DNA is TGTGCCAGCAGTCGTGCGGGAGACCCAGATACGCAGTATTTT. It codes for CASSRAGDPDTQYF. V is TRBV28 and J is TRBJ2-3; 7 positions agree with TRBD2. V shed 5 bases, J shed 4 bases, and the junction held 6 bases outside the gene matches. CDR3 length equals 14 residues. The germline gives CDR1 MDHEN, CDR2 SYDVKM.

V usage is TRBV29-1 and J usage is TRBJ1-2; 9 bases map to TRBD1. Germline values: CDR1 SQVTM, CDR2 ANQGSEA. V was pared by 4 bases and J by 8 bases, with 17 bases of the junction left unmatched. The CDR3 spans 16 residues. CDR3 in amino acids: CSVVGEPGQGRDGYTF. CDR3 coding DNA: TGCAGCGTTGTCGGGGAACCGGGACAGGGAAGAGACGGCTACACCTTC.